This entry concerns a single TCR beta chain. TCRdb redid the calling of the RT-PCR reads with MiXCR, one entry per CDR3 protein. The data contain a few hundred thousand distinct CDR3 sequences, just over 20% of them singletons. This record comes from a study of response to subunit inactivated influenza vaccine. J gave up 4 bases and V 9 bases, and 15 bases lay outside the gene matches. The CDR3 is made up of 16 amino acids. Germline CDR1 KGHDR, CDR2 SFDVKD. Sequences were derived from PBMCs from blood, sampled about 20 months after vaccination. The receptor was derived from a man between 50 and 69 years old who received an inactivated influenza vaccine. The V call is TRBV24-1, the J call TRBJ2-5; 8 nucleotides align to TRBD2. This chain's CDR3 is CATPSGGGLRGETQYF. CDR3 DNA: TGTGCCACCCCCAGCGGGGGTGGGTTGCGGGGAGAGACCCAGTACTTC.